What follows describes a single TCR beta chain. Its antigen is still unknown. Per-base quality was not reported, and no clone a single base away is much larger than it. In light of the paper, this sample's time point label describes: baseline before first vaccination. Vaccinee samples came from UK trials COV001 and COV002, including a single-blind randomized controlled phase 2/3 trial of AZD1222 (ChAdOx1 nCoV-19) in healthy adults. For TCRbeta chain sequencing, PBMC samples were collected from trial participants at day 0 and at day 28 after the second dose. The data originate from a study of T cell responses to AZD1222 COVID-19 vaccine (dated by TCRdb to 2020 to 2022). In the study overall: Because spike-specific TCR depth and breadth did not differ between the two schedules, AZD1222 recipients who got a second dose at roughly 4 weeks were pooled with those who got a second dose at roughly 12 weeks. TCR sequencing covered fewer than 250 trial participants: roughly 200 given two doses of AZD1222 and approximately 26 given two doses of MenACWY control vaccine. Trial participants were enrolled by age into 18-55, 56-69 and 70-plus year subgroups, with roughly 160, 29 and 62 TCR-sequenced participants respectively.

The CDR3 regions of human TCRbeta chains were analyzed by immunosequencing. The authors' pipeline ran thus. Repertoire TCRs were checked for matches against a reference library of SARS-CoV-2-specific TCRs that had been generated using the MIRA antigen-specificity platform. Breadth meant the fraction of unique TCRs that were SARS-CoV-2-associated, whereas depth meant the fraction of total T cells that were SARS-CoV-2-associated. Each spike-specific TCR was assigned to its reactive spike region and to a CD4 or CD8 class using the MIRA data. Log10-transformed breadth and depth values were compared by one-way ANOVA with Sidak's multiple comparisons tests. What TCRdb holds here is the immuneACCESS table cut down to in-frame rearrangements. Part of the clones is not present; checked against another copy, under half of the missing clones reflect an unresolved V gene, and the others are unexplained. The D gene and trimming were derived from the DNA, and the V and J assignments and clone size from that table. The sample profile shows 150,000 to 200,000 clones; around 92% of them were found once. In total, the top ten clones hold roughly a tenth of the sample.

Overall study outcomes, separate from this receptor: Epitopes outside the regions mutated in the B.1.351 and B.1.1.7 variants were reportedly recognized by nearly half of the unique spike-specific TCRs. In the small 56-69-year group, the increase in depth fell short of significance, most likely because of low power. Spike-specific TCR breadth and depth rose significantly after two AZD1222 doses compared with day 0 and with MenACWY recipients. Only five or six AZD1222 recipients were SARS-CoV-2 seropositive at baseline, limiting conclusions about previously exposed vaccinees. Because no day 14 peak-response samples were available, repertoires were characterized only after the peak T cell response. CD4 TCRs associated with the vaccine covered the entire spike protein, and the dominant responses were in regions 160-218 and 743-854. Participants were mostly white British, with more females than males. The authors suggested clonal diversity may have been underestimated.

The CDR3 has 17 amino acids, counting the end cysteine and phenylalanine. Just the 51-base CDR3 DNA is kept, in frame starting at base 1. Cut back by 1 base and 0 bases, the V and J ends lie 15 bases apart. Looking up the germline V gene yields CDR1 SNHLY and CDR2 FYNNEI. The material sequenced was peripheral blood, taken on day 0 of AZD1222 vaccination. The chain is assembled from TRBV2 and TRBJ1-1; the D gene lacks a confident call. The origin of this receptor is an adult in good health. In nucleotide form, the sequence is TGTGCCAGCAGTGAAGAATCGCCGGGATACATGAACACTGAAGCTTTCTTT. It encodes CASSEESPGYMNTEAFF. The variable domain in full, with residues beyond the CDR3 obtained from the reference TRBV2 and TRBJ1-1 genes, is EPEVTQTPSHQVTQMGQEVILRCVPISNHLYFYWYRQILGQKVEFLVSFYNNEISEKSEIFDDQFSVERPDGSNFTLKIRSTKLEDSAMYFCASSEESPGYMNTEAFFGQGTRLTVV.